One sample yielded the 6 T cell receptor beta chains listed below, sequenced in a study of blood T cell repertoires in COVID-19 (dated by TCRdb to about 2020). Libraries were built with the immunoSEQ multiplex PCR assay. Entries here come from immuneACCESS through TCRdb and include only in-frame sequences with V and J called. Some clones fail to appear in such tables; in the studies checked, an unresolved V gene covers under half of the shortfall, and the cause of the remainder is unknown. This sample has roughly 75,000 clones in its table, and 65% to 90% of those were observed once. Clones ranked in the top ten supply around a tenth of the sample. The sample taken for sequencing was peripheral blood. Receptors were obtained from a man aged 45-65 years with COVID-19, enrolled during active disease.

The chain has TRBV25-1 and TRBJ1-1, with 7 bases fitting TRBD1. Germline-derived CDR1 and CDR2 are MGHDK and SYGVNS. The CDR3 sequence is 13 residues long. J was trimmed by 3 bases and V by 5 bases; bases with no gene match: 3. CDR3 DNA: TGTGCCAGCAGTAAACAGGGGTACACTGAAGCTTTCTTT. Translation gives CASSKQGYTEAFF.

This chain uses TRBV3-1 (or the pseudogene TRBV3-2) with TRBJ2-7; D not resolved. Germline V CDR1 and CDR2: LGHDT, YNNKEL (reference sequence). Trimming shortened V by 3 bases and J by 0 bases, and 6 bases separated the two germline ends. The length of the CDR3 is 13 residues. CDR3: CASSHPSSYEQYF. The DNA of the CDR3 is TGTGCCAGCAGCCACCCGAGCTCCTACGAGCAGTACTTC.

This clone was observed a single time. The chain carries TRBV27 and TRBJ2-2; no firm D call. Trimming stripped 3 bases from V and 6 bases from J, with 11 bases between. From germline, CDR1 is MNHEY and CDR2 SMNVEV (reference sequence). The CDR3 has 14 amino acids. CDR3 nucleotides: TGTGCCAGCAGTTTTATGAGATCGTCCGGGGAGCTGTTTTTT. It specifies CASSFMRSSGELFF.

This clone was counted a few times. This chain links TRBV7-8 with TRBJ1-5; 10 nucleotides agree with TRBD1. The germline CDR1 and CDR2 sequences are SGHVS and FQNEAQ. CDR3 size: 16 residues. V lost 3 bases and J lost 2; bases outside the gene matches: 4. The DNA of the CDR3 is TGTGCCAGCAGCTTGTTCGGGACAGGGGGCAATCAGCCCCAGCATTTT. Translating gives CASSLFGTGGNQPQHF.

This chain joins TRBV19 and TRBJ1-5, with D tentatively TRBD1 (5 bases). The CDR3 spans 14 residues. With 5 bases removed from V and 5 bases from J, the gap between germline ends came to 13 bases. Germline V gene sequence: CDR1 LNHDA, CDR2 SQIVND (reference sequence). CDR3 in DNA: TGTGCCAGTAGTCTCCAGGGAGGGTATCAGCCCCAGCATTTT. It is translated as CASSLQGGYQPQHF.

This clone has just a few counts. The chain employs TRBV27 and TRBJ2-2; D may be TRBD1 (7 bases). Trimming took off 3 bases at V and 5 bases at J, with 22 bases between the two ends. The CDR3 sequence is 18 residues long. The germline gives CDR1 MNHEY, CDR2 SMNVEV (reference sequence). The CDR3: CASSLWGARDRGTGELFF. The CDR3, as DNA: TGTGCCAGCAGTTTGTGGGGGGCCCGGGACAGAGGGACCGGGGAGCTGTTTTTT.